These 30 T cell receptor beta chains came from one sample sequenced in a study of blood T cell repertoires in COVID-19. Sequencing was performed with immunoSEQ multiplex PCR; in TCRdb, only in-frame clones are kept and a portion is missing. Of about 63,000 clones listed, roughly 85% are singletons. The sequenced sample was peripheral blood. These receptors were taken from a human donor in a cohort sampled during active COVID-19.

The chain uses TRBV27 and TRBJ1-2; 7 bases are a match to TRBD1. CDR1 is MNHEY and CDR2 is SMNVEV in the germline V gene (reference sequence). Germline trimming cut 5 bases from V and 5 bases from J; bases unmatched to any gene: 2. This CDR3 region has 12 residues. The CDR3 spells CASSPGGYGYTF. For the CDR3, the DNA is TGTGCCAGCAGTCCAGGGGGGTATGGCTACACCTTC.

The chain has TRBV7-2 and TRBJ1-1; no clear D gene. Per the germline V gene, CDR1 is SGHTA and CDR2 is FQGNSA. V was clipped by 2 bases and J by 2 bases, with 12 bases between them. This CDR3 region has 15 residues. The CDR3, as DNA: TGTGCCAGCAGCTTAAGCCCCCCCCTAAACACTGAAGCTTTCTTT. It translates to CASSLSPPLNTEAFF.

V gene TRBV7-3 combines with J gene TRBJ2-1, with 11 bases fitting TRBD2. The CDR3 is 16 amino acids. CDR1 SGHTA and CDR2 FQGTGA come from the germline V gene. J gave up 4 bases and V 5 bases, and 7 bases lay outside the gene matches. Here the CDR3 reads CASSRQGTSGYNEQFF. CDR3 bases: TGTGCCAGCAGCCGACAGGGGACTAGCGGTTACAATGAGCAGTTCTTC.

The V gene is TRBV18, the J gene TRBJ1-5, with TRBD1 as a possible D gene (6 bases). The CDR3 totals 17 residues. Per the germline V gene, CDR1 is KGHSH and CDR2 is LQKENI. V shed 2 bases and J shed 1 base, with 15 bases lying between them. The CDR3, as DNA: TGTGCCAGCTCACCAAACAGGGTCAAGGGAAGCAATCAGCCCCAGCATTTT. Its protein product is CASSPNRVKGSNQPQHF.

The CDR3 DNA is TGCGCCAGCAGCCAATTTTCCTTCTACACCTTC. Translated: CASSQFSFYTF. The rearrangement joins TRBV4-3 to TRBJ1-2, with no clear D. Germline V lookup: CDR1 LGHNA, CDR2 YSLEER. V was cut by 2 bases and J by 10 bases, with 8 bases left in between. CDR3 length: 11 residues.

The chain carries TRBV14 and TRBJ2-3, with 8 bases matching TRBD2. Germline V gene sequence: CDR1 SGHDN, CDR2 FVKESK. V lost 1 base to trimming and J lost 5 bases; unmatched junction nucleotides: 8. The CDR3 runs to 16 residues. CDR3 coding DNA: TGTGCCAGCAGCCAAGTAACTAGCGGAGGGGTAGATACGCAGTATTTT. It yields the protein CASSQVTSGGVDTQYF.

V gene TRBV19 combines with J gene TRBJ1-5; 8 bases are shared with TRBD1. Germline CDR1 is LNHDA and CDR2 is SQIVND (reference sequence). Trimming took 7 bases from V and 9 from J; bases not matched to a gene: 11. CDR3 size: 14 residues. As DNA, the CDR3 is TGTGCCAGTAACCGACAGGGGCCCTCCCCGCCCCAGCATTTT. Its protein is CASNRQGPSPPQHF.

The chain uses TRBV5-5 and TRBJ2-7; TRBD1 aligns across 7 bases. This CDR3 has 14 residues. The trim removed 1 base at V and 3 bases at J, leaving 4 bases unmatched. CDR1 and CDR2 (germline): SGHKS, YYEKEE (reference sequence). The chain's CDR3 is CASSLWAGGYEQYF. CDR3 bases: TGTGCCAGCAGCTTGTGGGCAGGGGGCTACGAGCAGTACTTC.

This chain uses TRBV7-2 with TRBJ2-7; 7 bases align to TRBD2. This CDR3 is built from 16 residues. Germline assignment: CDR1 SGHTA and CDR2 FQGNSA. Unmatched junction bases numbered 11, after V lost 6 bases and J lost 0 bases. CDR3 DNA: TGTGCCAGCAGACCCTCTAGCGGTCCCAGCTCCTACGAGCAGTACTTC. Translating gives CASRPSSGPSSYEQYF.

The CDR3 DNA reads TGTGCCACCAGTGATCCCAACAGGGGACAAGAGACCCAGTACTTC. Translating gives CATSDPNRGQETQYF. The chain links TRBV24-1 to TRBJ2-5; 7 bases agree with TRBD1. This CDR3 is 15 amino acids long. Germline V gives CDR1 KGHDR, CDR2 SFDVKD. V dropped 3 bases and J dropped 2; count of bases not matched to a gene: 5.

This clone was picked up one time. This chain links TRBV7-8 with TRBJ1-1; 8 nucleotides agree with TRBD1. Germline CDR1 reads SGHVS; CDR2 reads FQNEAQ. The CDR3 totals 12 residues. The ends lost 5 bases at V and 4 bases at J; junction bases unmatched: 0. CDR3 in amino acids: CASSTGGTEAFF. For the CDR3, the DNA is TGTGCCAGCAGCACAGGGGGCACTGAAGCTTTCTTT.

The chain is built from TRBV5-6 and TRBJ2-5, with a possible D match to TRBD2 (6 bases). This CDR3 comprises 13 residues. The ends were cut back, 4 bases at V and 5 bases at J, with 12 bases in the middle. In germline, CDR1 is SGHDT, CDR2 YYEEEE. In DNA form, the CDR3 reads TGTGCCAGCAGCCTACCCGGGACTGAGACCCAGTACTTC. Residues: CASSLPGTETQYF.

The J gene is TRBJ1-5, the V gene TRBV19; 9 bases are shared with TRBD1. This CDR3 has 16 residues. CDR1 LNHDA and CDR2 SQIVND come from the germline V gene (reference sequence). V shed 4 bases and J 4 bases; nucleotides not matched to a gene: 8. The CDR3 protein is CASSTQGQGRNQPQHF. The DNA of the CDR3 is TGTGCCAGTAGTACCCAAGGACAGGGGCGGAATCAGCCCCAGCATTTT.

The chain combines TRBV30 with TRBJ2-7; 8 bases match TRBD1. The CDR3 spans 12 residues. The V gene end was trimmed by 4 bases and the J gene end by 5 bases; junction bases not matched to a gene: 4. The germline CDR1 and CDR2 sequences are GTSNPN and SVGIG (reference sequence). The CDR3 region has the DNA TGTGCCTGGACCAGGGGGCTGGACGAGCAGTACTTC. Protein product: CAWTRGLDEQYF.

The gene calls are TRBV3-1 (or the pseudogene TRBV3-2) and TRBJ1-1, with D unclear. V was shortened by 3 bases and J by 8 bases, with 10 bases between the two germline ends. In germline, CDR1 is LGHDT, CDR2 YNNKEL (reference sequence). CDR3 length equals 12 residues. CDR3 loop: CASSQAGQEAFF. CDR3 DNA sequence: TGTGCCAGCAGCCAGGCGGGCCAAGAAGCTTTCTTT.

The rearrangement links TRBV11-2 to TRBJ2-7; 10 nucleotides match TRBD2. V gave up 4 bases and J gave up 5 bases; unmatched junction bases: 8. The CDR3 covers 15 residues. The germline V gene encodes CDR1 SGHAT and CDR2 FQNNGV. As DNA, the CDR3 is TGTGCCAGCAGCTCAACTAGCGGGAATAACCACGAGCAGTACTTC. Translated, it gives CASSSTSGNNHEQYF.

This clone has just one count. The chain has TRBV7-9 and TRBJ2-5; the match to TRBD2 covers 14 bases. The junction had 5 bases not matched to a gene; V was cut back by 1 base and J by 4 bases. CDR3 length: 17 residues. Per the germline V gene, CDR1 is SEHNR and CDR2 is FQNEAQ (reference sequence). The CDR3: CASSLGGLAGVLETQYF. The CDR3 DNA reads TGTGCCAGCAGCTTAGGGGGACTAGCGGGAGTCCTAGAGACCCAGTACTTC. The full variable domain, completed using reference TRBV7-9 and TRBJ2-5, is DTGVSQNPRHKITKRGQNVTFRCDPISEHNRLYWYRQTLGQGPEFLTYFQNEAQLEKSRLLSDRFSAERPKGSFSTLEIQRTEQGDSAMYLCASSLGGLAGVLETQYFGPGTRLLVL.

Concerning this clone itself: The junction and the germline gene differ at one end; a read error may be behind it. The chain couples TRBV7-7 to TRBJ2-3; the D gene is possibly TRBD1 (6 bases). Germline V gives CDR1 SSHAT, CDR2 FNYEAQ (reference sequence). CDR3 length equals 15 residues. The DNA for the CDR3 is TGTGCTAGCAGTCAGGGGCCAAAGAGCACAGATACGCAGTATTTT. It is translated as CASSQGPKSTDTQYF.

The chain combines TRBV3-1 (or the pseudogene TRBV3-2) with TRBJ1-1; 7 positions agree with TRBD1. The trim removed 4 bases at V and 4 bases at J, leaving 6 bases unmatched. Germline CDR1 reads LGHDT; CDR2 reads YNNKEL (reference sequence). This CDR3 region has 14 residues. CDR3 nucleotide sequence: TGTGCCAGCAGCCGAGCGACAGGGACCACTGAAGCTTTCTTT. This gives the protein CASSRATGTTEAFF.

V is TRBV4-1 and J is TRBJ2-6; TRBD1 agrees at 8 bases. The V segment lost 0 bases and the J segment 0 bases; nucleotides outside the gene matches: 7. Per the germline V gene, CDR1 is MGHRA and CDR2 is YSYEKL. This CDR3 is 19 amino acids long. CDR3 nucleotide sequence: TGCGCCAGCAGCCAAGAGGGGGCAGGGGGCCTCTCTGGGGCCAACGTCCTGACTTTC. Amino acids: CASSQEGAGGLSGANVLTF.

This chain connects TRBV27 to TRBJ1-1, with 8 nucleotides matching TRBD1. Germline assignment: CDR1 MNHEY and CDR2 SMNVEV (reference sequence). V trimming: 8 bases; J trimming: 4 bases; junction bases outside the gene matches: 3. The CDR3 has 12 residues. CDR3 residues: CASGDRGTEAFF. The CDR3 bases are TGTGCCAGCGGAGACAGGGGCACTGAAGCTTTCTTT.

The genes are TRBV5-1 and TRBJ2-7; D perhaps matches TRBD2 (5 bases). V dropped 3 bases and J dropped 2 bases, with 15 bases sitting between them. There are 15 residues in the CDR3. The germline gives CDR1 SGHRS, CDR2 YFSETQ. This CDR3 is CASSWTGSSTYEQYF. CDR3 DNA: TGCGCCAGCAGCTGGACGGGATCTTCGACCTACGAGCAGTACTTC. Drawing the rest from reference TRBV5-1 and TRBJ2-7, the complete variable domain is KAGVTQTPRYLIKTRGQQVTLSCSPISGHRSVSWYQQTPGQGLQFLFEYFSETQRNKGNFPGRFSGRQFSNSRSEMNVSTLELGDSALYLCASSWTGSSTYEQYFGPGTRLTVT.

V usage is TRBV5-6 and J usage is TRBJ2-2, with D perhaps matching TRBD2 (5 bases). Germline assignment: CDR1 SGHDT and CDR2 YYEEEE. The V end was cut by 4 bases, the J end by 0 bases, with 10 bases between. CDR3 length: 15 residues. In nucleotides, the CDR3 is TGTGCCAGCAGCCGGGGTTTCGCGAACACCGGGGAGCTGTTTTTT. It translates to CASSRGFANTGELFF.

This clone has just a few counts. The same CDR3 is also encoded by other DNA sequences in this sample. The chain employs TRBV24-1 and TRBJ2-1, with 14 bases lining up with TRBD2. The ends lost 4 bases at V and 9 bases at J; junction bases unmatched: 4. The CDR3 sequence is 15 residues long. Germline CDR1 and CDR2: KGHDR and SFDVKD. The CDR3 sequence: CATSDPTSGGGEQFF. For the CDR3, the DNA is TGTGCCACCAGTGACCCGACTAGCGGGGGGGGTGAGCAGTTCTTC.

The rearrangement links TRBV9 to TRBJ2-5, with 7 positions matching TRBD2. Germline loops: CDR1 SGDLS, CDR2 YYNGEE. The CDR3 length is 16 residues. The junction had 13 bases not matched to a gene; V was cut back by 3 bases and J by 5 bases. In nucleotides, the CDR3 is TGTGCCAGCAGCGCCACCCCCGGGGAGGGAAGGGAGACCCAGTACTTC. This sequence encodes CASSATPGEGRETQYF.

This chain uses TRBV29-1 with TRBJ2-7; TRBD2 matches at 13 bases. This CDR3 contains 15 residues. CDR1 SQVTM and CDR2 ANQGSEA come from the germline V gene. V lost 1 base to trimming and J lost 4 bases; unmatched junction nucleotides: 4. The CDR3 loop reads CSVEGTSGRKYEQYF. The CDR3 DNA follows: TGCAGCGTTGAAGGGACTAGCGGGAGAAAGTACGAGCAGTACTTC.

V is TRBV2 and J is TRBJ1-2, with D unresolved. The germline V gene encodes CDR1 SNHLY and CDR2 FYNNEI. This CDR3 has 12 residues. V dropped 4 bases and J dropped 5 bases, with 8 bases sitting between them. CDR3 region: CASSATPYGYTF. CDR3 sequence (DNA): TGTGCCAGCAGTGCCACACCGTATGGCTACACCTTC. The full variable domain, completed using reference TRBV2 and TRBJ1-2, is EPEVTQTPSHQVTQMGQEVILRCVPISNHLYFYWYRQILGQKVEFLVSFYNNEISEKSEIFDDQFSVERPDGSNFTLKIRSTKLEDSAMYFCASSATPYGYTFGSGTRLTVV.

This rearrangement joins TRBV5-1 to TRBJ1-4; tentative D call: TRBD1 (5 bases). The V gene's germline CDR1 is SGHRS and CDR2 YFSETQ. This CDR3 is built from 15 residues. The germline V and J ends were trimmed by 6 bases and 8 bases, with 20 bases remaining between them. The chain's CDR3 is CASKRRGEEGEKLFF. CDR3 nucleotide sequence: TGCGCCAGCAAGAGAAGGGGCGAGGAGGGCGAAAAACTGTTTTTT.

This CDR3 is CASSLSAGVSTGELFF. The CDR3 region has the DNA TGTGCCAGCAGCTTATCGGCAGGGGTAAGCACCGGGGAGCTGTTTTTT. The V gene is TRBV7-7, the J gene TRBJ2-2; perhaps TRBD1 as D (6 bases). There are 16 residues in the CDR3. With 2 bases removed from V and 4 bases from J, the gap between germline ends came to 14 bases. Germline V gene data show CDR1 as SSHAT and CDR2 as FNYEAQ (reference sequence).

V and J are TRBV5-6 and TRBJ2-7; 7 bases match TRBD2. The length of the CDR3 is 18 residues. V gave up 6 bases and J gave up 4 bases; unmatched junction bases: 22. From germline, CDR1 is SGHDT and CDR2 YYEEEE. The CDR3 protein is CASISGGGRFKKGYEQYF. DNA for the CDR3: TGTGCCAGCATTTCGGGCGGGGGAAGATTTAAAAAGGGTTACGAGCAGTACTTC. The full variable domain, its missing parts supplied by reference TRBV5-6 and TRBJ2-7, is DAGVTQSPTHLIKTRGQQVTLRCSPKSGHDTVSWYQQALGQGPQFIFQYYEEEERQRGNFPDRFSGHQFPNYSSELNVNALLLGDSALYLCASISGGGRFKKGYEQYFGPGTRLTVT.